The clone carrying this TCR beta chain was recorded a few times. This sample's time point: sample taken at primary tumor resection. The input material, whole RNA from tumor, nontumor lung or frozen PBMC, was sequenced unsorted. The donors were fewer than 80 patients with non-small cell lung cancer that was early-stage and untreated. The data are from a study of spatial heterogeneity in lung cancer. As for the study in general: Detected beta-chain sequences consistently exceeded alpha-chain sequences. Every unique TCR and UMI combination, on average, appeared more than ten times in raw reads.

TCRdb re-derived calls from the 5' RACE reads in MiXCR, one entry per CDR3 protein. The sample contains tens of thousands of distinct CDR3 sequences, around 12% of which appear only once. CDR1 ENHRY and CDR2 SYGVKD come from the germline V gene. CDR3 length: 17 amino acids. Trimming at V came to 8 bases and at J to 0 bases, leaving 12 bases not matched to a gene. This sample comprised PBMCs, obtained at surgery. The source is a male donor with early-stage non-small cell lung cancer. The chain joins TRBV10-3 to TRBJ2-1, with 8 bases aligning to TRBD2. This CDR3 is CAILSVGAGASYNEQFF. The CDR3 nucleotides are TGTGCCATCCTCTCGGTGGGAGCGGGGGCCTCCTACAATGAGCAGTTCTTC.